Sequencing of this T cell receptor (beta chain) was carried out in a study of breast tumors, draining lymph nodes, adjacent tissues. General study results and limits: Compared with lymph nodes, tumors were less diverse; compared with nontumor tissue, more. That most tumor T cells come from lymph nodes remained unproven. Luminal-like breast cancer showed significantly higher tumor–nontumor repertoire similarity than basal-like. Findings are consistent with lymph node origin and intratumoral expansion of most tumor T cells.

CDR1 is SGHTA and CDR2 is FQGNSA in the germline V gene. Unmatched junction bases numbered 10, after V lost 5 bases and J lost 6 bases. The CDR3 is 15 amino acids. This clonotype occurred many times. Its antigen is as yet unknown. Using its own MiXCR run on the multiplex PCR reads, TCRdb lists one record per CDR3 protein. The table lists about 130,000 distinct CDR3 sequences, more than 20% of them singletons. The lymph nodes were axillary draining lymph nodes from breast cancer patients. V usage is TRBV7-2 and J usage is TRBJ2-1, with 7 bases that match TRBD2. This TCR was sampled from a female donor with breast cancer. Some clones in this sample may be carry-over from other donors' samples. Sequencing used axillary lymph node tissue. For the CDR3, the DNA is TGTGCCAGCAGCCCGCATGGGGGAGGGGTCAATGAGCAGTTCTTC. Residues: CASSPHGGGVNEQFF.